The rows below give T cell receptor beta chains drawn from one sample of a study of CXCR3-negative and CXCR3-positive naive CD8 T cells. TCRdb reprocessed the 5' RACE reads and stores each CDR3 protein as one record, lacking DNA. The sample has 60,000 to 65,000 distinct CDR3 sequences. The source material was naive CXCR3+ CD8+ T cells from blood. The receptors derive from a human donor in good health. Some clones in this sample may be carry-over from other donors' samples. Both conserved end residues are part of each CDR3. Fields, in order: V gene, J gene, CDR3 protein.

>TRBV3-1|TRBJ2-5
CASSQTDGGETQYF
>TRBV4-2|TRBJ2-7
CASSPTRDQAYEQYF
>TRBV3-2|TRBJ2-7
CATMRRSYGQYF
>TRBV4-2|TRBJ1-5
CASSLGTQGGNQPQHF
>TRBV28|TRBJ1-3
CASSLLQRIDTIYF
>TRBV5-5|TRBJ2-3
CASSLIGTSTDTQYF
>TRBV7-9|TRBJ1-4
CASSHPGEILRKLFF
>TRBV4-1|TRBJ2-7
CASSQFGGSYEQYF
>TRBV15|TRBJ1-1
CATSIGVRMNTEAFF
>TRBV5-1|TRBJ1-4
CASKPGTAEFNEKLFF
>TRBV9|TRBJ2-1
CASSDGDTVRDEQFF
>TRBV20-1|TRBJ2-7
CSARDLQGGPYEQYF
>TRBV28|TRBJ2-5
CASSLGQRETQYF
>TRBV19|TRBJ2-1
CASSIRANEQFF
>TRBV7-9|TRBJ1-1
CASSFGGVSEAFF
>TRBV7-8|TRBJ2-7
CAGSPRDGSSYEQYF
>TRBV7-2|TRBJ2-5
CASSLEEDSFFWKETQYF
>TRBV4-3|TRBJ1-2
CASSQEGPGNGLYGYTF
>TRBV20-1|TRBJ2-7
CSAGGLAHEQYF
>TRBV4-1|TRBJ2-1
CASSQVGNEQFF
>TRBV29-1|TRBJ1-4
CSVEGGHLNEKLFF
>TRBV21-1|TRBJ2-7
CASSKVWLGPGEQYF
>TRBV29-1|TRBJ2-2
CSVEAYNRELFF
>TRBV12-3/TRBV12-4|TRBJ2-3
CASSLLGQKADTQYF
>TRBV12-3/TRBV12-4|TRBJ1-3
CASSLRRDRVLWNTIYF
>TRBV4-2|TRBJ2-7
CASSQDGHRAYEQYF
>TRBV15|TRBJ2-3
CATSREGASGADTQYF
>TRBV12-3/TRBV12-4|TRBJ1-5
CASSPTGLNQPQHF
>TRBV6-2/TRBV6-3|TRBJ2-7
CASTFTPEAYEQYF
>TRBV19|TRBJ2-1
CASSALTNEQFF
>TRBV12-3/TRBV12-4|TRBJ2-2
CASNPTSGGSNTGELFF
>TRBV5-1|TRBJ2-2
CATSGGRTGELFF
>TRBV12-3/TRBV12-4|TRBJ1-2
CASSLSNYGYTF
>TRBV20-1|TRBJ2-2
CSARGLAVTGELFF
>TRBV6-5|TRBJ2-7
CATGPWYGATYEQYF
>TRBV12-3/TRBV12-4|TRBJ1-3
CASRSTKKGAAGNTIYF
>TRBV24-1|TRBJ2-5
CATSDPTGPDQETQYF
>TRBV12-3/TRBV12-4|TRBJ2-1
CASRSGQGEQFF
>TRBV19|TRBJ2-5
CASSIGYAVAETQYF
>TRBV28|TRBJ1-5
CASNPLVVDQPQHF
>TRBV14|TRBJ2-5
CASSHVTGGLETQYF
>TRBV28|TRBJ2-5
CASSFGRAETQYF
>TRBV23-1|TRBJ2-1
CASSQSIPSGGQISYNEQFF
>TRBV12-3/TRBV12-4|TRBJ1-1
CASSSTGGEGAFF
>TRBV29-1|TRBJ2-2
CSVGGENTGELFF
>TRBV9|TRBJ2-3
CASSVRGADTQYF
>TRBV6-5|TRBJ2-1
CASSYGTPTYNEQFF
>TRBV6-5|TRBJ2-1
CASSPGLAGYNEQFF
>TRBV5-1|TRBJ2-7
CASSPAPGYEQYF
>TRBV11-2|TRBJ2-7
CASSRAGTDPSYEQYF
>TRBV19|TRBJ1-2
CASSQGWGYGYTF
>TRBV2|TRBJ2-1
CASSEIQQGNEQFF
>TRBV6-6|TRBJ2-5
CASKTVPFQETQYF
>TRBV5-1|TRBJ1-5
CASSSGQADQPQHF
>TRBV7-8|TRBJ2-1
CASSLEERLAAFYNEQFF
>TRBV10-3|TRBJ1-2
CAISEQQGVDYGYTF
>TRBV28|TRBJ2-3
CASTRRLEYTDTQYF
>TRBV5-4|TRBJ2-1
CASSLAGGPRHEQFF
>TRBV5-1|TRBJ2-7
CASSLGGDYSYEQYF
>TRBV7-2|TRBJ1-2
CASSLGQLYGYTF